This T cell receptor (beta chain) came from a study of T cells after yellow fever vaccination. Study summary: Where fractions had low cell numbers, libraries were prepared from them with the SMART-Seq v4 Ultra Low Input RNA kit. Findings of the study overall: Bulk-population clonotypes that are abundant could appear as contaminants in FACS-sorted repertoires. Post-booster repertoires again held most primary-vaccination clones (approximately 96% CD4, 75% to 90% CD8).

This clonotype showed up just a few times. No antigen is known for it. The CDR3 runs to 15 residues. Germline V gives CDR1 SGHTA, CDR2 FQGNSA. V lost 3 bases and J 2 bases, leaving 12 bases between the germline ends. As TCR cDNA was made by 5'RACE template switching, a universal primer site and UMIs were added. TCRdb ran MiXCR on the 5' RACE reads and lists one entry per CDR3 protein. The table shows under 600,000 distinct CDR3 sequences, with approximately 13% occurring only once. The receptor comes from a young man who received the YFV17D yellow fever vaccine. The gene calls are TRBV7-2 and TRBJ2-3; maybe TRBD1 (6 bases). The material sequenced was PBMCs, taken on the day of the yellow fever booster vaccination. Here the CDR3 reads CASSFWDTSTDTQYF. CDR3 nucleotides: TGTGCCAGCAGCTTTTGGGACACCTCCACAGATACGCAGTATTTT.